These T cell receptor beta chains were read from a single sample in a study of T cells in Graves' hyperthyroidism and ophthalmopathy. MiXCR was run by TCRdb on the multiplex PCR reads, yielding one entry per CDR3 protein. The data hold 400,000 to 550,000 distinct CDR3 sequences, with around 22% observed a single time. The specimen was blood. These receptors all come from a woman aged 30 to 39 with Graves' ophthalmopathy. The CDR3 runs from the conserved cysteine through the conserved F or W. A D gene is named only where the DNA matches it firmly. Rows may omit the clone size; those that give it use once, few, many or a size class.

J gene: TRBJ2-2
clone size: NA
D gene: NA
V gene: TRBV12-3/TRBV12-4
CDR3 protein: CASSFILFVGELFF
CDR3 DNA: TGTGCCAGCAGTTTTATACTGTTCGTCGGGGAGCTGTTTTTT

J gene: TRBJ1-2
clone size: many
D gene: NA
V gene: TRBV20-1
CDR3 protein: CSARDPGRANYGYTF
CDR3 DNA: TGCAGTGCTAGAGATCCGGGAAGAGCTAACTATGGCTACACCTTC

J gene: TRBJ1-3
clone size: few
D gene: NA
V gene: TRBV3-1
CDR3 protein: CASSQEGGNTIYF
CDR3 DNA: TGTGCCAGCAGCCAAGAGGGGGGAAACACCATATATTTT

J gene: TRBJ2-4
clone size: many
D gene: NA
V gene: TRBV12-3/TRBV12-4
CDR3 protein: CASSHRGGQQLNIQYF
CDR3 DNA: TGTGCCAGCAGCCACCGCGGGGGCCAACAATTAAACATTCAGTACTTC

J gene: TRBJ2-5
clone size: NA
D gene: TRBD1
V gene: TRBV6-5
CDR3 protein: CASSSVGQHQETQYF
CDR3 DNA: TGTGCCAGCAGTTCAGTGGGACAGCACCAAGAGACCCAGTACTTC

J gene: TRBJ1-5
clone size: NA
D gene: NA
V gene: TRBV20-1
CDR3 protein: CSADGGDGSNQPQHF
CDR3 DNA: TGCAGTGCCGATGGAGGGGACGGTAGCAATCAGCCCCAGCATTTT

J gene: TRBJ1-1
clone size: many
D gene: NA
V gene: TRBV6-2/TRBV6-3
CDR3 protein: CASSLGGRIEAFF
CDR3 DNA: TGTGCCAGCAGCCTTGGTGGGAGGATTGAAGCTTTCTTT

J gene: TRBJ1-2
clone size: many
D gene: NA
V gene: TRBV2
CDR3 protein: CASSVRREGYGYTF
CDR3 DNA: TGTGCCAGCAGTGTACGGAGAGAGGGCTATGGCTACACCTTC

J gene: TRBJ1-1
clone size: NA
D gene: TRBD1
V gene: TRBV5-5
CDR3 protein: CASSLGTGVGTEAFF
CDR3 DNA: TGTGCCAGCAGCTTGGGCACAGGGGTGGGGACTGAAGCTTTCTTT

J gene: TRBJ1-2
clone size: many
D gene: TRBD1
V gene: TRBV19
CDR3 protein: CATQGANYGYTF
CDR3 DNA: TGTGCCACCCAGGGGGCTAACTATGGCTACACCTTC